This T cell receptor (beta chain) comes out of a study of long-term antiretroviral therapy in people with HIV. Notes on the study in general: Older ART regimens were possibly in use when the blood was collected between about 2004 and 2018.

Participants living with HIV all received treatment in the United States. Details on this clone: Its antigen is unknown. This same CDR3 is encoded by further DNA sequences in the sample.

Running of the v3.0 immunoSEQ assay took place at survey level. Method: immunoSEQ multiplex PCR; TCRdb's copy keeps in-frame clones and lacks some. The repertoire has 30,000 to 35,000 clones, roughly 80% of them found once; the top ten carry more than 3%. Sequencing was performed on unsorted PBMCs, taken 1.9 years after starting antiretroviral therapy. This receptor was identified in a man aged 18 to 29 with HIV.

The CDR3 here is CASKDRGYNEQFF. Written as DNA, the CDR3 is TGTGCCAGCAAGGACAGGGGCTACAATGAGCAGTTCTTC. The V call is TRBV14, the J call TRBJ2-1; 9 bases align to TRBD1. This CDR3 contains 13 residues. The germline CDR1 and CDR2 sequences are SGHDN and FVKESK. Trimming removed 7 bases from V and 3 bases from J; junction bases left unmatched: 1.